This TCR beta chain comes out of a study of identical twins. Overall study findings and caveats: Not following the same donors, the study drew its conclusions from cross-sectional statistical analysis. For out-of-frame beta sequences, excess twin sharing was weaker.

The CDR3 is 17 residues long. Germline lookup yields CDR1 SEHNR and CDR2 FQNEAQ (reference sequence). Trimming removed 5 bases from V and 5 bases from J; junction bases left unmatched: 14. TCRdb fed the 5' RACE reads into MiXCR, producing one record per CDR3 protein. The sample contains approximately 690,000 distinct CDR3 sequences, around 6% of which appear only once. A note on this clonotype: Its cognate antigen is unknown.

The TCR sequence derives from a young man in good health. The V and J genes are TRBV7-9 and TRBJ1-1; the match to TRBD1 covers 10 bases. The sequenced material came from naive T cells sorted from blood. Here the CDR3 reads CASSPTGTGVGVTEAFF. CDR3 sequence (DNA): TGTGCCAGCAGCCCGACCGGGACAGGGGTCGGAGTTACTGAAGCTTTCTTT.